The 5 T cell receptor beta chains in this list originate from one sample, sequenced in a study of T cells in Graves' hyperthyroidism and ophthalmopathy. RNA transcripts served as the template for amplifying TCR beta CDR3 regions. First-round RT-PCR targeting the TCR CDR3 was performed with the HTBI primer set. Each CDR3 protein is one row after TCRdb ran MiXCR on the multiplex PCR reads. The sample contains 350,000 or so distinct CDR3 sequences, roughly 15% of which appear only once. What was sequenced was blood. The source of these receptors is a woman in her 30s with Graves' hyperthyroidism that later progressed to Graves' ophthalmopathy.

This clonotype was detected many times. The chain links TRBV20-1 to TRBJ2-7; perhaps TRBD1 as D (5 bases). V was pared by 3 bases and J by 3 bases, with 15 bases between. CDR1 and CDR2 from the germline V gene are DFQATT and SNEGSKA (reference sequence). This CDR3 has 14 residues. CDR3 amino acids: CSASPLRTSYEQYF. DNA for the CDR3: TGCAGTGCTAGCCCCCTACGGACAAGCTACGAGCAGTACTTC.

This chain joins TRBV2 and TRBJ2-3; D is possibly TRBD1 (5 bases). The J call is doubtful: the DNA matches TRBJ1-5 better. This CDR3 has 17 amino acids. Germline loops: CDR1 SNHLY, CDR2 FYNNEI. In DNA, the CDR3 is TGTGCCAGCAGTGGGACTAGCGGGGGAGCCTCCACAGATACGCAGCATTTT. Residues: CASSGTSGGASTDTQHF.

This clonotype was counted between two and nine times. This rearrangement joins TRBV7-9 to TRBJ2-3; maybe TRBD1 (5 bases). Per the germline V gene, CDR1 is SEHNR and CDR2 is FQNEAQ (reference sequence). The CDR3 contains 16 residues. The V end lost 5 bases, the J end lost 2 bases, and 17 bases lay between the germline ends. The CDR3 DNA follows: TGTGCCAGCAGCCCACCGCATCAGGGTATCACAGATACGCAGTATTTT. This sequence encodes CASSPPHQGITDTQYF.

This clonotype was counted between two and nine times. The gene calls are TRBV20-1 and TRBJ2-1; the D is unclear. This CDR3 comprises 15 residues. Germline V gene data show CDR1 as DFQATT and CDR2 as SNEGSKA (reference sequence). V was clipped by 3 bases and J by 0 bases, with 12 bases between them. The CDR3 sequence is CSASRPESSYNEQFF. CDR3 nucleotides: TGCAGTGCTAGTAGGCCGGAGAGCTCCTACAATGAGCAGTTCTTC.

This clonotype was recorded many times. This sequence joins TRBV6-1 and TRBJ2-1; 9 positions match TRBD2. This CDR3 is 16 amino acids long. The germline CDR1 and CDR2 sequences are MNHNS and SASEGT. The V segment lost 5 bases and the J segment 8 bases; nucleotides outside the gene matches: 13. CDR3 sequence: CASSTKGLAVVYEQFF. CDR3 in DNA: TGTGCCAGCAGTACCAAGGGACTAGCTGTCGTCTATGAGCAGTTCTTC.